What follows are 23 T cell receptor beta chains derived from one specimen sequenced in a study of cytomegalovirus exposure and HLA in healthy donors (dated by TCRdb to the late 2010s). Library generation was performed with the immunoSEQ multiplex PCR assay. For the multiplex PCR, a mixture combining 60 forward primers for TCR Vbeta segments and 13 reverse primers for TCR Jbeta segments was used. TCRdb provides this immuneACCESS table in a form limited to in-frame rearrangements. Some clones are lacking; in checked studies, under half of them reflect an unresolved V gene, and why the rest are absent is not known. Across this sample there are around 120,000 clones, with 60% to 85% seen only once. The ten largest make up roughly 1.5% of the sample. The sequenced sample consisted of PBMCs. The receptors here all came from a woman aged 18-29 years in good health and CMV-seronegative.

This clone appeared a few times. The chain joins TRBV5-4 to TRBJ1-1; maybe TRBD1 (5 bases). Germline assignment: CDR1 SGHNT and CDR2 YYREEE (reference sequence). The CDR3 totals 14 residues. V lost 6 bases and J lost 1, with 13 bases in between. CDR3 region: CASNPQGPNTEAFF. In nucleotides, the CDR3 is TGTGCCAGCAACCCCCAGGGCCCGAACACTGAAGCTTTCTTT.

This clone was counted a few times. Other DNA sequences from this sample encode an identical CDR3 as well. The chain is built from TRBV30 and TRBJ1-1, with D tentatively TRBD1 (6 bases). V was pared by 0 bases and J by 0 bases, with 11 bases between. Germline CDR1 is GTSNPN and CDR2 is SVGIG (reference sequence). The CDR3 is 15 amino acids. CDR3 DNA: TGTGCCTGGAGTGTTGGGGGACACCTGAACACTGAAGCTTTCTTT. Translated, it gives CAWSVGGHLNTEAFF.

This clone has only a few counts. The J gene is TRBJ2-3, the V gene TRBV18, with D maybe TRBD2 (6 bases). CDR1 KGHSH and CDR2 LQKENI come from the germline V gene. The CDR3 totals 15 residues. The V end lost 2 bases, the J end lost 2 bases, and 11 bases lay between the germline ends. The CDR3 region has the DNA TGTGCCAGCTCACCAGACAAGCGGGCCACAGATACGCAGTATTTT. It specifies CASSPDKRATDTQYF.

The chain uses TRBV4-2 and TRBJ1-2, with a tentative D call TRBD1 (5 bases). Trimming left V 0 bases short and J 7 bases short, with 12 bases between. Germline-derived CDR1 and CDR2 are LGHNA and YNFKEQ. The CDR3 runs to 14 residues. CDR3 sequence reads: CASSQDGGLGGYTF. CDR3 DNA: TGTGCCAGCAGCCAAGACGGGGGTCTAGGTGGCTACACCTTC.

This clone was recorded only once. The chain recombines TRBV2 with TRBJ1-6; no clear D. The CDR3 loop spans 14 amino acids. Germline assignment: CDR1 SNHLY and CDR2 FYNNEI. Trimming stripped 8 bases from V and 7 bases from J, with 15 bases between. CDR3: CASLVRDVNSPLHF. In nucleotides, the CDR3 is TGTGCCAGCCTGGTTCGGGATGTGAATTCACCCCTCCACTTT.

This clone was seen more than once but under ten times. This chain joins TRBV5-1 and TRBJ2-1, with D unresolved. The germline gives CDR1 SGHRS, CDR2 YFSETQ. V was shortened by 5 bases and J by 2 bases, with 11 bases between the two germline ends. The CDR3 runs to 14 residues. CDR3: CASRISEAYNEQFF. As DNA, the CDR3 is TGCGCCAGCAGGATATCCGAGGCCTACAATGAGCAGTTCTTC.

The chain employs TRBV10-3 and TRBJ1-1, with 10 bases matching TRBD1. There are 14 residues in the CDR3. CDR1 and CDR2 (germline): ENHRY, SYGVKD. V lost 2 bases to trimming and J lost 10 bases; unmatched junction nucleotides: 7. The CDR3 is CAISETDRGRRAFF. DNA for the CDR3: TGTGCCATCAGTGAGACCGACAGGGGGCGGAGAGCTTTCTTT.

The chain links TRBV7-9 to TRBJ2-1, with TRBD1 as a possible D gene (6 bases). CDR1 SEHNR and CDR2 FQNEAQ come from the germline V gene (reference sequence). V shed 4 bases and J shed 10 bases, with 26 bases lying between them. The CDR3 has 17 amino acids. CDR3 loop: CASSSPRGTRNGWEQFF. Here the CDR3 DNA reads TGTGCCAGCAGCTCGCCTAGGGGGACACGGAACGGTTGGGAGCAGTTCTTC.

The J gene is TRBJ1-3, the V gene TRBV5-4, with TRBD1 matching 7 bases. V gave up 3 bases and J gave up 1 base; unmatched junction bases: 1. CDR1 SGHNT and CDR2 YYREEE come from the germline V gene (reference sequence). This CDR3 comprises 14 residues. Written as DNA, the CDR3 is TGTGCCAGCAGCTCACAGGGGTCTGGAAACACCATATATTTT. The encoded protein is CASSSQGSGNTIYF.

This CDR3 is CASSLDRGGTEAFF. CDR3 DNA sequence: TGTGCCAGCAGCTTGGACAGGGGCGGCACTGAAGCTTTCTTT. The chain combines TRBV5-5 with TRBJ1-1; 7 nucleotides align to TRBD1. V was clipped by 0 bases and J by 4 bases; unmatched bases: 3. Germline CDR1 reads SGHKS; CDR2 reads YYEKEE (reference sequence). The length of the CDR3 is 14 residues.

V and J are TRBV18 and TRBJ1-3; D unclear. Germline-derived CDR1 and CDR2 are KGHSH and LQKENI. Trimming pared 1 base from V and 0 bases from J, leaving 7 bases between. The CDR3 is made up of 15 amino acids. The CDR3 nucleotides read TGTGCCAGCTCACCACTCGACACCTCTGGAAACACCATATATTTT. Its translation is CASSPLDTSGNTIYF.

This chain uses TRBV5-1 with TRBJ1-6, with D perhaps matching TRBD1 (5 bases). The length of the CDR3 is 13 residues. CDR1 and CDR2 (germline): SGHRS, YFSETQ. V lost 4 bases and J lost 8, with 10 bases in between. The CDR3 region has the DNA TGCGCCAGCAGCGATGCCAGGGATTCACCCCTCCACTTT. It yields the protein CASSDARDSPLHF.

This clone was counted between two and nine times. This chain uses TRBV6-5 with TRBJ1-6; 8 bases are a match to TRBD1. CDR3 size: 14 residues. The V and J ends lost 7 bases and 7 bases, in that order; junction bases with no gene match: 6. Germline loops: CDR1 MNHEY, CDR2 SVGAGI. CDR3 sequence: CASNLGQGNSPLHF. The CDR3 DNA follows: TGTGCCAGCAATCTCGGACAGGGAAATTCACCCCTCCACTTT.

CDR3 region: CSVEDLGVRYGYTF. CDR3 nucleotides: TGCAGCGTTGAAGATTTGGGCGTCCGTTATGGCTACACCTTC. The chain employs TRBV29-1 and TRBJ1-2; D ambiguous. CDR1 SQVTM and CDR2 ANQGSEA come from the germline V gene. The CDR3 loop spans 14 amino acids. The V and J ends lost 0 bases and 5 bases respectively, with 13 bases between them.

The chain couples TRBV6-5 to TRBJ1-5; TRBD1 might be the D (6 bases). The ends were cut back, 2 bases at V and 6 bases at J, with 11 bases in the middle. Per germline, CDR1 MNHEY and CDR2 SVGAGI. The CDR3 totals 14 residues. The CDR3 DNA follows: TGTGCCAGCAGTTACGAACAGGGCTTTCAGCCCCAGCATTTT. As protein: CASSYEQGFQPQHF.

The J gene is TRBJ1-1, the V gene TRBV30, with D perhaps matching TRBD1 (6 bases). The CDR3 sequence is 14 residues long. Trimming removed 3 bases from V and 3 bases from J, with 14 bases in between. Germline V CDR1 and CDR2: GTSNPN, SVGIG (reference sequence). CDR3 region: CAWSLQGGYTEAFF. The DNA of the CDR3 is TGTGCCTGGAGCCTACAGGGAGGGTACACTGAAGCTTTCTTT. The whole variable domain, remainder taken from reference TRBV30 and TRBJ1-1, is SQTIHQWPATLVQPVGSPLSLECTVEGTSNPNLYWYRQAAGRGLQLLFYSVGIGQISSEVPQNLSASRPQDRQFILSSKKLLLSDSGFYLCAWSLQGGYTEAFFGQGTRLTVV.

The chain uses TRBV11-2 and TRBJ2-3; no clear D. Germline lookup yields CDR1 SGHAT and CDR2 FQNNGV. Trimming removed 1 base at V and 3 bases at J, with 5 bases between. The CDR3 covers 13 residues. This chain's CDR3 is CASSLGVTDTQYF. CDR3 nucleotide sequence: TGTGCCAGCAGCTTAGGCGTGACAGATACGCAGTATTTT.

J is TRBJ1-1 and V is TRBV28, with no clear D. Trimming took off 2 bases at V and 5 bases at J, with 33 bases between the two ends. This CDR3 spans 21 amino acids. Germline V gives CDR1 MDHEN, CDR2 SYDVKM. CDR3 coding DNA: TGTGCCAGCAGTTTACCCAGAGAAGCGATAGTCGCTTCCCAACCGGGGACTGAAGCTTTCTTT. Its translation: CASSLPREAIVASQPGTEAFF.

In this sample, this clone turned up once. One junction end does not reproduce the germline sequence, and a read error may be involved. This chain joins TRBV6-1 and TRBJ1-1; no clear D gene. In germline, CDR1 is MNHNS, CDR2 SASEGT. The length of the CDR3 is 15 residues. The CDR3, as DNA: TGTGCCAGCAGTGAATGGAGAGGGATGAACACTGACGCTTTCTTT. It is translated as CASSEWRGMNTDAFF.

About this clone: The sample has other DNA sequences that encode this CDR3 too. In DNA form, the CDR3 reads TGTGCCAGCAGCGTAGCTTCGACAGATACGCAGTATTTT. Residues: CASSVASTDTQYF. The V and J genes are TRBV9 and TRBJ2-3; D is undetermined. From germline, CDR1 is SGDLS and CDR2 YYNGEE. V lost 0 bases to trimming and J lost 3 bases, with 5 bases between them. The CDR3 has 13 residues.

This clone was found once. The V call is TRBV19, the J call TRBJ1-5; D remains ambiguous. The CDR3 is made up of 13 amino acids. Germline V gene sequence: CDR1 LNHDA, CDR2 SQIVND (reference sequence). V was clipped by 5 bases and J by 1 base, with 6 bases between them. The CDR3 sequence: CASSFMSNQPQHF. The CDR3 nucleotides are TGTGCCAGTAGTTTTATGAGCAATCAGCCCCAGCATTTT.

In DNA form, the CDR3 reads TGTGCCAGCAGCACGGACAGTAATGAAAAACTGTTTTTT. Protein product: CASSTDSNEKLFF. This chain joins TRBV5-6 and TRBJ1-4; a possible D gene is TRBD1 (6 bases). V lost 4 bases and J 4 bases, leaving 8 bases between the germline ends. CDR1 and CDR2 from the germline V gene are SGHDT and YYEEEE. The CDR3 spans 13 residues.

In its sample, this clone was seen a few times. The V and J genes are TRBV2 and TRBJ2-2; 9 bases match TRBD1. This CDR3 has 15 residues. Trimming cost V 7 bases and J 2 bases; bases outside gene matches: 5. In germline, CDR1 is SNHLY, CDR2 FYNNEI. The chain's CDR3 is CASKGQGPNTGELFF. The CDR3 DNA reads TGTGCCAGCAAGGGACAGGGTCCCAACACCGGGGAGCTGTTTTTT.